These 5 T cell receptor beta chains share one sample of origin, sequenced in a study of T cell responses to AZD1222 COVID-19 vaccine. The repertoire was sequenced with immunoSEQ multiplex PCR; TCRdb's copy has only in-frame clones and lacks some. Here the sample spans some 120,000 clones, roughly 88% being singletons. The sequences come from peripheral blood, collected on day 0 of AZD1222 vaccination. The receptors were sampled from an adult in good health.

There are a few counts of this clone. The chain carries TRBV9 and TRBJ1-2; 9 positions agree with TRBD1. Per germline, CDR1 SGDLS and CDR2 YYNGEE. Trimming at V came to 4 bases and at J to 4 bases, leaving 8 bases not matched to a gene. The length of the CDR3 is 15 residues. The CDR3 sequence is CASSTRDRATYGYTF. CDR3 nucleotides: TGTGCCAGCAGCACTCGGGACAGGGCTACCTATGGCTACACCTTC.

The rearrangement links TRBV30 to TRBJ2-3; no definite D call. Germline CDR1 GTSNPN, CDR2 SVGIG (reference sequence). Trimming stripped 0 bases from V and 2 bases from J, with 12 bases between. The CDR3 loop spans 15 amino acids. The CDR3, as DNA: TGTGCCTGGAGTGTTCAAGGGCAGGCCACAGATACGCAGTATTTT. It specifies CAWSVQGQATDTQYF.

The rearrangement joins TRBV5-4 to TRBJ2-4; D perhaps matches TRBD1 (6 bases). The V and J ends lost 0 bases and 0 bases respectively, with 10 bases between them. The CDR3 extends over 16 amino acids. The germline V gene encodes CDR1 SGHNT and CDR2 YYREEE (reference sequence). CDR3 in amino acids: CASSLVGGIAKNIQYF. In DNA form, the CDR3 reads TGTGCCAGCAGCTTGGTAGGGGGAATAGCCAAAAACATTCAGTACTTC.

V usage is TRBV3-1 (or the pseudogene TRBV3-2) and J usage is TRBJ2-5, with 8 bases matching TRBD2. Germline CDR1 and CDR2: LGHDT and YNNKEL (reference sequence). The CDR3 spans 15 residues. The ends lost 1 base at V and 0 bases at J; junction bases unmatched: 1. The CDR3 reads CASSQAGGHQETQYF. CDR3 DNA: TGTGCCAGCAGCCAAGCGGGAGGGCACCAAGAGACCCAGTACTTC.

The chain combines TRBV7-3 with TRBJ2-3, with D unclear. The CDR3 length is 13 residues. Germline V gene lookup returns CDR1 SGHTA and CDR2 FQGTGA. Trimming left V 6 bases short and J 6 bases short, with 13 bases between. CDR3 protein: CASRLYPGDTQYF. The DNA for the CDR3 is TGTGCCAGCAGACTTTACCCCGGGGATACGCAGTATTTT.